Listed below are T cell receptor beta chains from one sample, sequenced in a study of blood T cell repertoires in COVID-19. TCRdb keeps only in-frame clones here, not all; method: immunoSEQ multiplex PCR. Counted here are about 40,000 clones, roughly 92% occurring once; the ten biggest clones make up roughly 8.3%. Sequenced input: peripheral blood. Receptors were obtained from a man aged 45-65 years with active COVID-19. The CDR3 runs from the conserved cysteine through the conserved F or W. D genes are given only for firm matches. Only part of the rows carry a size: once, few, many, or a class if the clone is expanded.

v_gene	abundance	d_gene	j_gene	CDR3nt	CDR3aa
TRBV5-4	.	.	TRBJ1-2	TGTGCCAGCAGCTCGGACAGCTATGGCTACACCTTC	CASSSDSYGYTF
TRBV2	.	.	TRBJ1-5	TGTGCCAGCAGTTCGGAGGGGCTTAGCAATCAGCCCCAGCATTTT	CASSSEGLSNQPQHF
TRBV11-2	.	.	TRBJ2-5	TGTGCCAGCAGCTTAGACCCCACGGCCGGGTCCCAGTACTTC	CASSLDPTAGSQYF
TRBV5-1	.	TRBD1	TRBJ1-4	TGCGCCAGCAGCGTGGAAGGGACAGGGGGCGGAAAACTGTTTTTT	CASSVEGTGGGKLFF
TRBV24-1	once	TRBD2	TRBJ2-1	TGTGCCACCAGTGACACTAGCGCCTACAATGAGCAGTTCTTC	CATSDTSAYNEQFF
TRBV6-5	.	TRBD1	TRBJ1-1	TGTGCCAGCAGAGGGACAGGAAGCCCCACTGAAGCTTTCTTT	CASRGTGSPTEAFF
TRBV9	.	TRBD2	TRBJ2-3	TGTGCCAGCAGCTCAACCTTAGCGGGAGTCACAGATACGCAGTATTTT	CASSSTLAGVTDTQYF
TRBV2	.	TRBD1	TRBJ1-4	TGTGCCAGCAGAGACAGGGATGAAAAACTGTTTTTT	CASRDRDEKLFF
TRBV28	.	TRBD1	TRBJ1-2	TGTGCCAGCAGTTTACTCTTCGGGACAGCCAACTATGGCTACACCTTC	CASSLLFGTANYGYTF
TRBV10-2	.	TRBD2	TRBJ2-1	TGCGCCAGCAGCACGACTAGCGGGAGGGCCGGCAATGAGCAGTTCTTC	CASSTTSGRAGNEQFF
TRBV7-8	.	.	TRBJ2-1	TGTGCCAGCAGCTCCCTCGGCAGGACTTCCAGCTCCTACAATGAGCAGTTCTTC	CASSSLGRTSSSYNEQFF
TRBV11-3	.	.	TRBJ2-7	TGTGCCAGCAGTTCAAGGGAGCGGTTTACCTACGAGCAGTACTTC	CASSSRERFTYEQYF
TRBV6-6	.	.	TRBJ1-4	TGTGCCAGCAGTTATGCCCCTAGCGTAGCGAAACTGTTTTTT	CASSYAPSVAKLFF
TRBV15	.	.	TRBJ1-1	TGTGCCACCAGCAGAGATTTTCAGGGCACTGAAGCTTTCTTT	CATSRDFQGTEAFF
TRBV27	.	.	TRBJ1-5	TGTGCCAGCAGTGCCGACAAAGGGGGACAGCCCCAGCATTTT	CASSADKGGQPQHF
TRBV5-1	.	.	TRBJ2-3	TGCGCCAGCAGCTACGGAGCGGGCGGCACAGATACGCAGTATTTT	CASSYGAGGTDTQYF
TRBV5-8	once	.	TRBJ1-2	TGTGCCAGCAGCTTGGTCAGGGCCTACTATGGCTACACCTTC	CASSLVRAYYGYTF
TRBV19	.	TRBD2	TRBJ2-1	TGTGCCAGTACCTGGACTAGCGGGAGGGGTAGTGAGCAGTTCTTC	CASTWTSGRGSEQFF
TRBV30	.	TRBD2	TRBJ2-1	TGTGCCTGGAGTGGCGGGAGGGGGCCTTACAATGAGCAGTTCTTC	CAWSGGRGPYNEQFF
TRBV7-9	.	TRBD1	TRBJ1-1	TGTGCCAGCAGCGGGACAGGGGGATCGGACACTGAAGCTTTCTTT	CASSGTGGSDTEAFF
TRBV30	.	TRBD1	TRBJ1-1	TGTGCCTGGAGTGTTAGGGGGCGAGCTTTCTTT	CAWSVRGRAFF
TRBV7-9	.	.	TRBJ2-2	TGTGCCAGCAGCCCCGGTCCCGGTTACACCGGGGAGCTGTTTTTT	CASSPGPGYTGELFF
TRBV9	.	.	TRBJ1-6	TGTGCCAGCAGCTCCGGGACGAGGGGGGGGTCCAATTCACCCCTCCACTTT	CASSSGTRGGSNSPLHF
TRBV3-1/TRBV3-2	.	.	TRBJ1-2	TGTGCCAGCAGCCAAGATGACAGGCCCGTTTATGGCTACACCTTC	CASSQDDRPVYGYTF
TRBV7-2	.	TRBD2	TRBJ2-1	TGTGCCAGCAGCTCAGGGACTAGGTTTTACAATGAGCAGTTCTTC	CASSSGTRFYNEQFF
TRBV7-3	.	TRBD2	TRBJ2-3	TGTGCCAGCAGCGCCCGGACTAGCGGGGGTCGCACAGATACGCAGTATTTT	CASSARTSGGRTDTQYF
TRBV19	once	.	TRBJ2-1	TGTGCCAGTGGAGTAGGATTCTCCTACAATGAGCAGTTCTTC	CASGVGFSYNEQFF
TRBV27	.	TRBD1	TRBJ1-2	TGTGCCAGCAGCTCGAACCCAGGGGGCGGGAGTGGCTACACCTTC	CASSSNPGGGSGYTF
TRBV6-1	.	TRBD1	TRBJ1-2	TGTGCCAGCAGTGAAGCGCAGGGGGGCTCGAATGGCTACACCTTC	CASSEAQGGSNGYTF
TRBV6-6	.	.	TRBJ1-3	TGTGCCAGCAGCCGAGCGGAGCCAGCCCGCTCTGGAAACACCATATATTTT	CASSRAEPARSGNTIYF
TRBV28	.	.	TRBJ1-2	TGTGCCAGCAGTTTCAGGAATTATGGCTACACCTTC	CASSFRNYGYTF
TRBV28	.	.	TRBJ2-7	TGTGCCAGCAGGTTGACAGGCGTCAACGAGCAGTACTTC	CASRLTGVNEQYF
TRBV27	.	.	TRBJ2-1	TGTGCCAGCAGTTTTATAGAGTCCGGCCCCGCCGCGGGGAATGAGCAGTTCTTC	CASSFIESGPAAGNEQFF
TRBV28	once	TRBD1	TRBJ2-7	TGTGCCAGCACCTCCGGGGGACAGGGGCCCGAGCAGTACTTC	CASTSGGQGPEQYF
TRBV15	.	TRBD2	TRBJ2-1	TGTGCCACCAGCACCCCCGGGGGGGGCGTAGAGCAGTTCTTC	CATSTPGGGVEQFF
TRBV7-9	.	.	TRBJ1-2	TGTGCCAGCAGCTTGGAATTACCGTTAGACAAGTTC	CASSLELPLDKF
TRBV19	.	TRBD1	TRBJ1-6	TGTGCCAGCAAAGGGGACAGAGTCTCACCCCTCCACTTT	CASKGDRVSPLHF